Shown below are 18 T cell receptor beta chains from a single sample sequenced in a study of tumor and adjacent non-tumor tissue in lung cancer (dated by TCRdb to 2017 to 2018). Library creation used multiplex PCR. The data were produced on an Illumina HiSeq 2500. TCRbeta libraries were constructed through three rounds of nested PCR with primers (Table S4) according to protocols adapted from ARM-PCR. The public reads were reanalyzed by TCRdb: fastp trimming at Q25, MiXCR alignment, in-frame beta chains only. Each CDR3 protein appears once, grouped with its most common genes and DNA. The sample table records under 150,000 distinct CDR3 sequences; roughly 66% of these occur just once. The ten largest clones take up 15% to 20% of the sample. RNA was extracted from bulk unsorted tissue and checked for quality with a NanoDrop ND-1000 and an Agilent 2100. Material for sequencing was lung tumor tissue. These receptors originate from a man aged 55-75 years with small cell lung cancer.

Regarding this clonotype: A much larger clone differs from this one at a single base, so this may be a read error. The V gene is TRBV29-1, the J gene TRBJ2-3; a possible D gene is TRBD2 (5 bases). V was clipped by 6 bases and J by 6 bases, with 28 bases between them. CDR3 length: 17 amino acids. The V gene's germline CDR1 is SQVTM and CDR2 ANQGSEA. Here the CDR3 reads CSVSEKAQASSCDTQYF. DNA for the CDR3: TGCAGCGTATCAGAAAAAGCTCAGGCGTCTAGCTGTGATACGCAGTATTTT.

The rearrangement uses TRBV5-1 and TRBJ1-1; TRBD1 agrees at 7 bases. Germline values: CDR1 SGHRS, CDR2 YFSETQ. The CDR3 has 15 amino acids. The chain's CDR3 is CVNSLVQGMNTEAFF. The DNA of the CDR3 is TGCGTCAACAGCTTGGTACAGGGGATGAACACTGAAGCTTTCTTT.

This clonotype turned up a few times. The chain links TRBV11-1 to TRBJ2-7; tentative D call: TRBD1 (6 bases). The germline V gene has CDR1 SGHAT and CDR2 FQDESV (reference sequence). CDR3 length equals 14 residues. The V gene lost 3 bases and the J gene lost 3 bases, with 12 bases spanning the gap. Written as DNA, the CDR3 is TGTGCCAGCAGCTTGGACAGAACAAACTACGAGCAGTACGTC. Translating gives CASSLDRTNYEQYV.

Of note for this clonotype: Its ends do not fully match the called genes, so a read error is possible. This chain uses TRBV28 with TRBJ1-2; tentative D call: TRBD1 (6 bases). The CDR3 runs 14 residues. CDR1 and CDR2 (germline): MDHEN, SYDVKM. The CDR3 region has the DNA TGTGCCAGCAGCACAGGGTACGATGGCTATGCCTACACCTTC. Translating it yields CASSTGYDGYAYTF.

In regard to this clonotype: Germline and junction disagree at one end, which may indicate a read error. The chain couples TRBV5-1 to TRBJ1-1; D is undetermined. Looked up from germline, CDR1 is SGHRS and CDR2 is YFSETQ. The CDR3 is 13 residues long. The chain's CDR3 is CASSLDSSTEALF. The CDR3, as DNA: TGCGCCAGCAGCTTGGATTCGTCCACTGAAGCTCTCTTT.

This rearrangement joins TRBV29-1 to TRBJ2-1, with a possible D match to TRBD1 (6 bases). This CDR3 comprises 12 residues. Germline loops: CDR1 SQVTM, CDR2 ANQGSEA. Written as DNA, the CDR3 is TGCGGCATGTACGAGGGGGTCAATGAGCAGTTCTTC. It is translated as CGMYEGVNEQFF.

Only a few counts were recorded for this clonotype. A single base separates this from a much larger clone, so it may be a read error. The chain uses TRBV6-1 and TRBJ2-3; D gene unclear. Germline CDR1 and CDR2: MNHNS and SASEGT. The CDR3 consists of 13 residues. CDR3 nucleotide sequence: TGTGCCAGCAATGAATGGTCCGCAGATACGCAGTATTTT. Its translation: CASNEWSADTQYF.

This chain links TRBV7-8 with TRBJ2-1; D possibly corresponds to TRBD2 (5 bases). The length of the CDR3 is 14 residues. The germline CDR1 and CDR2 sequences are SGHVS and FQNEAQ. Trimming removed 4 bases from V and 4 bases from J, with 11 bases in between. The CDR3 nucleotides are TGTGCCAGCAGCTCCCGGGAAACATACAATGAGCAGTTCTTC. It codes for CASSSRETYNEQFF.

The V call is TRBV7-8, the J call TRBJ2-7; D is possibly TRBD2 (5 bases). The CDR3 loop spans 16 amino acids. Germline assignment: CDR1 SGHVS and CDR2 FQNEAQ. V was cut by 5 bases and J by 2 bases, with 19 bases left in between. DNA for the CDR3: TGTGCCAGCAGCCAAAGACTAACGGGAACCGCCTACGAGCAGTACTTC. Amino acids: CASSQRLTGTAYEQYF.

To note about this clonotype: One end of the junction varies from germline; a read error may be responsible. The V call is TRBV11-3, the J call TRBJ2-2; possible D gene TRBD2, 6 bases. The CDR3 is made up of 17 amino acids. Germline V gene data show CDR1 as SGHNT and CDR2 as YENEEA. The CDR3 loop is CASSPSRPTGYTGEPFF. CDR3 in DNA: TGTGCCAGCAGCCCGAGTAGACCCACAGGCTACACGGGGGAGCCGTTTTTT.

This sequence joins TRBV12-5 and TRBJ1-5; 11 nucleotides align to TRBD1. The CDR3 totals 18 residues. Germline assignment: CDR1 LGHNT and CDR2 FRNRAP. V lost 4 bases, J lost 5 bases, and 13 bases stayed unmatched. The CDR3, as DNA: TGTGCTAGTGGTTCGGGATTCTGGGACAGGGGGTTGGATCAGCCCCAGCATTTT. This codes for CASGSGFWDRGLDQPQHF.

Concerning this clonotype itself: This CDR3 fails to terminate in the conserved phenylalanine or tryptophan, so it likely reflects a read error. The chain employs TRBV11-3 and TRBJ2-1; D might be TRBD1 or TRBD2, each matching 5 bases. The CDR3 is made up of 14 amino acids. Germline V gives CDR1 SGHNT, CDR2 YENEEA. V was trimmed by 1 base and J by 8 bases, leaving 12 bases between them. The CDR3 region has the DNA TGTGCCAGCAGCTTAGCTGGGGGATACGATGAGCAGTTCCTC. This translates into CASSLAGGYDEQFL.

To note about this clonotype: This may be a read error, as it is one base from a much larger clone. The chain carries TRBV5-4 and TRBJ1-2, with a tentative D call TRBD1 (5 bases). The CDR3 is 15 residues long. The V gene's germline CDR1 is SGHNT and CDR2 YYREEE (reference sequence). The CDR3 region has the DNA TGTGCCAGCAGCCCGACTCAGGGCACCGGCTATAGCTACACCTTC. This sequence encodes CASSPTQGTGYSYTF.

On this clonotype: One junction end does not reproduce the germline sequence, and a read error may be involved. The V call is TRBV4-2, the J call TRBJ2-1; D is unclear. Germline CDR1 reads LGHNA; CDR2 reads YNFKEQ. The CDR3 contains 13 residues. This chain's CDR3 is CASSHAVLNDQFF. For the CDR3, the DNA is TGTGCTAGCAGCCACGCGGTCTTAAATGATCAGTTCTTC.

Comment on this clonotype: A read error may produce the germline difference seen at one junction end. The chain combines TRBV6-5 with TRBJ1-1; TRBD1 might be the D (5 bases). The CDR3 spans 14 residues. Per germline, CDR1 MNHEY and CDR2 SVGAGI. The DNA of the CDR3 is TGTGCCAGTAGTTACCTCCCAGGGCACGCTGAAGCTTTCTTT. Residues: CASSYLPGHAEAFF.

This clonotype was seen many times. V gene TRBV6-5 combines with J gene TRBJ2-7; the match to TRBD2 covers 13 bases. The germline V gene encodes CDR1 MNHEY and CDR2 SVGAGI. With V trimmed by 5 bases and J by 6 bases, 4 bases remained unmatched. The CDR3 is 14 residues long. The CDR3 region is CASSRLAGGLEQYF. CDR3 in DNA: TGTGCCAGCAGTAGACTAGCGGGAGGACTCGAGCAGTACTTC.

This clonotype has ten or more counts. The chain is built from TRBV6-1 and TRBJ1-5, with D unclear. Germline V CDR1 and CDR2: MNHNS, SASEGT. The CDR3 loop spans 12 amino acids. The V gene lost 2 bases and the J gene lost 4 bases, with 3 bases spanning the gap. CDR3 in amino acids: CASSEPNQPQHF. The CDR3 bases are TGTGCCAGCAGTGAACCAAATCAGCCCCAGCATTTT.

A single count supports this clonotype. Here the CDR3 omits its conserved ending phenylalanine or tryptophan, so a read error is the likely source. It is unclear where the CDR3 begins or ends on the DNA, so no DNA is shown, and the CDR3 is as TCRdb lists it. The rearrangement uses TRBV11-3 and TRBJ2-1; the table names TRBD1, a call not compared with the DNA. The CDR3 has 13 amino acids, counting both end residues. The germline gives CDR1 SGHNT, CDR2 YENEEA. The CDR3 is CASSLGRVAEEFL.